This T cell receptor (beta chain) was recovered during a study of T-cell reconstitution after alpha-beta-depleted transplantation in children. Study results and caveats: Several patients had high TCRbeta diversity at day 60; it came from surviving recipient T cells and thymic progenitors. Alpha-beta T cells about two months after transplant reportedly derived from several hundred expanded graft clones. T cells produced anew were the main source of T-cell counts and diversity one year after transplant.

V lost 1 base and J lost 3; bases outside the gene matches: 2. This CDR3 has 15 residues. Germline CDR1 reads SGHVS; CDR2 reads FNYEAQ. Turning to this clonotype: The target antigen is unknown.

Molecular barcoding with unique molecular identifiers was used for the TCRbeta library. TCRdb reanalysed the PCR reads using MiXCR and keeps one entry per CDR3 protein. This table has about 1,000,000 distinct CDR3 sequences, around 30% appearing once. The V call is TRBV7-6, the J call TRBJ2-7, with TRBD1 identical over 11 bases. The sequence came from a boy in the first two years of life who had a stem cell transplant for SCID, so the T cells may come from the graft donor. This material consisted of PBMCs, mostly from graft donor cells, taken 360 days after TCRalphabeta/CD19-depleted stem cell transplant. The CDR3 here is CASSLGTGGGYEQYF. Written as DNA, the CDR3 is TGTGCCAGCAGCTTAGGGACAGGGGGCGGCTACGAGCAGTACTTC.